The 28 T cell receptor beta chains below were found in one sample sequenced in a study of response to subunit inactivated influenza vaccine. Using its own MiXCR run on the RT-PCR reads, TCRdb lists one record per CDR3 protein. The table shows more than 700,000 distinct CDR3 sequences, with around 20% occurring only once. The sequencing here drew on PBMCs from blood, taken 5 days after vaccination. The origin of the receptors is a man aged 45-65 years who received an inactivated influenza vaccine.

The chain recombines TRBV20-1 with TRBJ2-3; D is perhaps TRBD1 (5 bases). The CDR3 contains 14 residues. The V end was cut by 6 bases, the J end by 6 bases, with 19 bases between. The germline CDR1 and CDR2 sequences are DFQATT and SNEGSKA (reference sequence). CDR3 region: CSALDTLGRDTQYF. DNA of the CDR3: TGCAGTGCATTGGACACGCTCGGGCGCGATACGCAGTATTTT.

Turning to this clonotype: One end of the junction is discordant with germline, which a read error may explain. The rearrangement links TRBV5-1 to TRBJ2-3; 9 bases agree with TRBD2. This CDR3 is built from 15 residues. The V gene's germline CDR1 is SGHRS and CDR2 YFSETQ. The CDR3 sequence: CTSSSTSGRSDTQYF. The CDR3, as DNA: TGTACCAGCAGCTCGACTAGCGGCAGATCAGATACGCAGTATTTT. The full variable domain, completed using reference TRBV5-1 and TRBJ2-3, is KAGVTQTPRYLIKTRGQQVTLSCSPISGHRSVSWYQQTPGQGLQFLFEYFSETQRNKGNFPGRFSGRQFSNSRSEMNVSTLELGDSALYLCTSSSTSGRSDTQYFGPGTRLTVL.

This clonotype was observed a handful of times. V usage is TRBV6-5 and J usage is TRBJ2-6, with D possibly matching TRBD1 (5 bases). The V gene's germline CDR1 is MNHEY and CDR2 SVGAGI. V shed 0 bases and J shed 3 bases, with 6 bases lying between them. This CDR3 region has 15 residues. CDR3 sequence reads: CASSYSRVGANVLTF. DNA for the CDR3: TGTGCCAGCAGTTACTCCAGGGTTGGGGCCAACGTCCTGACTTTC.

This chain joins TRBV20-1 and TRBJ1-1; unclear D gene. V was pared by 6 bases and J by 10 bases, with 18 bases between. This CDR3 spans 12 amino acids. CDR1 DFQATT and CDR2 SNEGSKA come from the germline V gene (reference sequence). Written as DNA, the CDR3 is TGCAGTGCCAGAACCCTTGGGGTGGGAGCTTTCTTT. Translation: CSARTLGVGAFF.

The rearrangement joins TRBV5-1 to TRBJ2-4; D not resolved. There are 15 residues in the CDR3. Trimming took 4 bases from V and 7 from J, leaving 18 bases between them. Germline CDR1 reads SGHRS; CDR2 reads YFSETQ. The DNA for the CDR3 is TGCGCCAGCAGCGCCAGACTGGGCAGTCACAACATTCAGTACTTC. This translates into CASSARLGSHNIQYF.

This clonotype was counted a few times. This chain uses TRBV3-1 with TRBJ1-1; D ambiguous. CDR1 and CDR2 from the germline V gene are LGHDT and YNNKEL (reference sequence). The CDR3 sequence is 11 residues long. The V and J ends lost 8 bases and 7 bases respectively, with 11 bases between them. The chain's CDR3 is CASGVADEAFF. The CDR3 DNA is TGTGCCAGCGGCGTTGCCGATGAAGCTTTCTTT.

This clonotype was counted ten times or more. The chain employs TRBV3-1 and TRBJ2-1; no clear D. The CDR3 runs to 13 residues. Trimming left V 0 bases short and J 5 bases short, with 5 bases between. CDR1 and CDR2 (germline): LGHDT, YNNKEL (reference sequence). The CDR3 DNA follows: TGTGCCAGCAGCCAAGATTCTGACAATGAGCAGTTCTTC. It is translated as CASSQDSDNEQFF.

V and J are TRBV6-2 or TRBV6-3 and TRBJ2-3; D is unresolved. This CDR3 is built from 15 residues. CDR1 is MNHEY and CDR2 is SVGEGT in the germline V gene. Trimming took off 4 bases at V and 3 bases at J, with 14 bases between the two ends. The CDR3 region is CASSSDEAPTDTQYF. The CDR3, as DNA: TGTGCCAGCAGTTCAGACGAGGCCCCTACAGATACGCAGTATTTT.

The chain is built from TRBV15 and TRBJ1-2; D gene ambiguous. The CDR3 runs 15 residues. CDR1 is LNHNV, CDR2 YYDKDF, per germline (reference sequence). Trimming took off 0 bases at V and 7 bases at J, with 15 bases between the two ends. Here the CDR3 reads CATSRESTGPAGYTF. For the CDR3, the DNA is TGTGCCACCAGCAGAGAATCTACCGGGCCTGCTGGCTACACCTTC.

This clonotype showed up many times. This chain links TRBV12-3 or TRBV12-4 with TRBJ1-2, with a possible D match to TRBD1 (5 bases). The ends were cut back, 3 bases at V and 3 bases at J, with 8 bases in the middle. The length of the CDR3 is 13 residues. The CDR3 spells CASSFRADYGYTF. For the CDR3, the DNA is TGTGCCAGCAGTTTCAGGGCGGACTATGGCTACACCTTC.

This chain uses TRBV7-8 with TRBJ2-3; TRBD2 might be the D (6 bases). Per germline, CDR1 SGHVS and CDR2 FQNEAQ. The CDR3 is 16 amino acids. The V end was cut by 2 bases, the J end by 0 bases, with 12 bases between. In DNA, the CDR3 is TGTGCCAGCAGCTTATTCAGGGCGGGGAGCACAGATACGCAGTATTTT. This translates into CASSLFRAGSTDTQYF.

This chain connects TRBV19 to TRBJ2-1; D possibly matches TRBD1 or TRBD2 (5 bases each). Between the trimmed V and J ends, which lost 3 bases and 3 bases, there was a span of 12 bases. This CDR3 has 15 residues. Per germline, CDR1 LNHDA and CDR2 SQIVND (reference sequence). CDR3 coding DNA: TGTGCCAGTAGTATCCAGGGACGGTACTACAATGAGCAGTTCTTC. Amino acid sequence: CASSIQGRYYNEQFF.

The table lists this clonotype with a count of one. The chain combines TRBV27 with TRBJ2-1, with 11 nucleotides matching TRBD2. Germline-derived CDR1 and CDR2 are MNHEY and SMNVEV (reference sequence). V trimming: 3 bases; J trimming: 5 bases; junction bases outside the gene matches: 6. CDR3 length: 16 residues. The CDR3 region is CASSFTSGSTHNEQFF. The CDR3 DNA is TGTGCCAGCAGTTTTACTAGCGGGAGTACCCACAATGAGCAGTTCTTC.

This clonotype was counted between two and nine times. The rearrangement links TRBV4-1 to TRBJ2-1, with D perhaps assigned TRBD1 or TRBD2 (7 bases each). Germline V lookup: CDR1 MGHRA, CDR2 YSYEKL. V dropped 3 bases and J dropped 7 bases, with 19 bases sitting between them. The CDR3 has 16 amino acids. The CDR3 region has the DNA TGCGCCAGCAGCCATCGGGCAGGGGGGGAAAAAAATGAGCAGTTCTTC. Translated: CASSHRAGGEKNEQFF.

The table lists this clonotype with many counts. The CDR3 loop reads CASSRFMTVQETQYF. CDR3 sequence (DNA): TGTGCCAGCAGCCGCTTTATGACGGTCCAAGAGACCCAGTACTTC. The rearrangement joins TRBV7-2 to TRBJ2-5; D is ambiguous. Trimming left V 5 bases short and J 1 base short, with 14 bases between. This CDR3 contains 15 residues. The V gene's germline CDR1 is SGHTA and CDR2 FQGNSA.

J is TRBJ2-7 and V is TRBV6-2 or TRBV6-3; TRBD1 agrees at 11 bases. The CDR3 totals 14 residues. Looked up from germline, CDR1 is MNHEY and CDR2 is SVGEGT. With V trimmed by 2 bases and J by 5 bases, 2 bases remained unmatched. The CDR3: CASSYGQGADEQYF. Written as DNA, the CDR3 is TGTGCCAGCAGTTACGGACAGGGGGCTGACGAGCAGTACTTC.

CDR3 residues: CASSTLSAEAFF. CDR3 nucleotides: TGTGCCAGCAGCACCCTCAGCGCTGAAGCTTTCTTT. This chain connects TRBV6-1 to TRBJ1-1; D gene unclear. Trimming stripped 6 bases from V and 6 bases from J, with 11 bases between. The CDR3 loop spans 12 amino acids. Germline V gene lookup returns CDR1 MNHNS and CDR2 SASEGT.

In its sample, this clonotype was seen a few times. The CDR3, as DNA: TGCAGTGCCCCGCCGTGGGGCGGAAGCTCCTACGAGCAGTACTTC. Encoded protein: CSAPPWGGSSYEQYF. The chain has TRBV20-1 and TRBJ2-7; tentatively, D is TRBD1 (5 bases). V was shortened by 6 bases and J by 0 bases, with 18 bases between the two germline ends. Germline assignment: CDR1 DFQATT and CDR2 SNEGSKA (reference sequence). The CDR3 extends over 15 amino acids.

This clonotype was seen a few times. The CDR3 spells CASSMVGVRETQYF. CDR3 nucleotide sequence: TGTGCCAGCAGTATGGTAGGAGTACGAGAGACCCAGTACTTC. This chain joins TRBV12-3 or TRBV12-4 and TRBJ2-5; D is undetermined. V was pared by 5 bases and J by 4 bases, with 14 bases between. This CDR3 has 14 amino acids.

This clonotype has just a few counts. This chain joins TRBV3-1 and TRBJ2-1, with D unresolved. Germline-derived CDR1 and CDR2 are LGHDT and YNNKEL (reference sequence). The ends were cut back, 3 bases at V and 4 bases at J, with 10 bases in the middle. The CDR3 runs 14 residues. This CDR3 is CASSHLDTYNEQFF. CDR3 DNA: TGTGCCAGCAGCCACTTAGACACGTACAATGAGCAGTTCTTC.

This clonotype was seen a few times. This rearrangement joins TRBV15 to TRBJ2-1; no clear D gene. The CDR3 spans 15 residues. V was clipped by 0 bases and J by 7 bases, with 13 bases between them. CDR1 LNHNV and CDR2 YYDKDF come from the germline V gene (reference sequence). The CDR3 bases are TGTGCCACCAGCAGAGATTTACCAGCGCGGAATGAGCAGTTCTTC. Protein: CATSRDLPARNEQFF.

The genes are TRBV6-5 and TRBJ2-1; 8 nucleotides agree with TRBD1. Germline CDR1 MNHEY, CDR2 SVGAGI. The CDR3 length is 16 residues. Trimming took 0 bases from V and 7 from J; bases not matched to a gene: 8. As DNA, the CDR3 is TGTGCCAGCAGTTACTCAGGCGGGCAGGGGGCGAATGAGCAGTTCTTC. Translating it yields CASSYSGGQGANEQFF.

This clonotype was seen at least ten times. The CDR3 DNA reads TGTGCCAGCAGTTTTTCTGGCAATCAGCCCCAGCATTTT. As protein: CASSFSGNQPQHF. This rearrangement joins TRBV12-3 or TRBV12-4 to TRBJ1-5; no firm D call. CDR3 size: 13 residues. Trimming took 3 bases from V and 2 from J, leaving 5 bases between them.

Regarding this clonotype: This may be a read error: a much more frequent sequence differs by one nucleotide. The chain joins TRBV11-2 to TRBJ1-1; TRBD1 agrees at 10 bases. V lost 3 bases to trimming and J lost 0 bases; unmatched junction nucleotides: 1. Germline V lookup: CDR1 SGHAT, CDR2 FQNNGV. The CDR3 has 15 residues. CDR3 region: CASSLDRGMNTEAFF. In DNA, the CDR3 is TGTGCCAGCAGCTTGGACAGGGGGATGAACACTGAAGCTTTCTTT. Using reference TRBV11-2 and TRBJ1-1 for the parts outside the CDR3, the full variable domain is EAGVAQSPRYKIIEKRQSVAFWCNPISGHATLYWYQQILGQGPKLLIQFQNNGVVDDSQLPKDRFSAERLKGVDSTLKIQPAKLEDSAVYLCASSLDRGMNTEAFFGQGTRLTVV.

The chain joins TRBV18 to TRBJ2-3, with a weak D call TRBD1 (6 bases). This CDR3 comprises 16 residues. Germline-derived CDR1 and CDR2 are KGHSH and LQKENI. V lost 11 bases to trimming and J lost 1 base, with 22 bases between them. The CDR3 region has the DNA TGTGCCGCTTCAGGGGTTGTGGATAGGCGCACAGATACGCAGTATTTT. Its protein product is CAASGVVDRRTDTQYF.

This clonotype appeared a few times. This CDR3 is CASSEQAVSTDTQYF. Here the CDR3 DNA reads TGCGCCAGCAGTGAACAGGCCGTTTCCACAGATACGCAGTATTTT. V and J are TRBV10-1 and TRBJ2-3; a possible D gene is TRBD1 (5 bases). Germline assignment: CDR1 WNHNN and CDR2 SYGVQD (reference sequence). V was pared by 3 bases and J by 2 bases, with 12 bases between. The CDR3 is 15 residues long.

V is TRBV20-1 and J is TRBJ2-1, with D hard to call. The CDR3 is made up of 13 amino acids. The V end was cut by 6 bases, the J end by 5 bases, with 14 bases between. Looked up from germline, CDR1 is DFQATT and CDR2 is SNEGSKA (reference sequence). This CDR3 reads CSATMRTNNEQFF. The CDR3 DNA is TGCAGTGCAACAATGAGGACCAACAATGAGCAGTTCTTC.

This clonotype occurred a few times. The chain couples TRBV20-1 to TRBJ2-3; D unresolved. The CDR3 is 13 residues long. Germline lookup yields CDR1 DFQATT and CDR2 SNEGSKA (reference sequence). The V and J ends lost 3 bases and 0 bases respectively, with 7 bases between them. The CDR3 DNA reads TGCAGTGCTAGTCGGGCTAGCACAGATACGCAGTATTTT. Protein: CSASRASTDTQYF.